The next 2 T cell receptor beta chains were all read from a single sample in a study of long-term antiretroviral therapy in people with HIV. Researchers report immunoSEQ v3.0 was run at survey level. Here immunoSEQ multiplex PCR was the method, and the copy in TCRdb shows in-frame clones only, minus some. The sample holds about 31,000 clones; approximately 83% are singletons and the top ten take roughly 4%. The sample consisted of unsorted PBMCs, taken 0.8 years before starting antiretroviral therapy. The receptors derive from a man aged 18 to 35 with HIV.

The chain joins TRBV28 to TRBJ1-1; D is perhaps TRBD1 (5 bases). The CDR3 runs 15 residues. The V end lost 8 bases, the J end lost 3 bases, and 19 bases lay between the germline ends. Germline CDR1 and CDR2: MDHEN and SYDVKM. Here the CDR3 reads CASHVPREQDTEAFF. The CDR3 DNA sequence: TGTGCCAGCCATGTTCCCCGGGAACAGGACACTGAAGCTTTCTTT.

CDR3 DNA: TGTGCCTGGAGCCGGGTGCATGACGGAGAGCAGTACTTC. Protein: CAWSRVHDGEQYF. The chain recombines TRBV30 with TRBJ2-7, with no clear D. Germline loops: CDR1 GTSNPN, CDR2 SVGIG (reference sequence). CDR3 length: 13 amino acids. With 3 bases removed from V and 7 bases from J, the gap between germline ends came to 16 bases.